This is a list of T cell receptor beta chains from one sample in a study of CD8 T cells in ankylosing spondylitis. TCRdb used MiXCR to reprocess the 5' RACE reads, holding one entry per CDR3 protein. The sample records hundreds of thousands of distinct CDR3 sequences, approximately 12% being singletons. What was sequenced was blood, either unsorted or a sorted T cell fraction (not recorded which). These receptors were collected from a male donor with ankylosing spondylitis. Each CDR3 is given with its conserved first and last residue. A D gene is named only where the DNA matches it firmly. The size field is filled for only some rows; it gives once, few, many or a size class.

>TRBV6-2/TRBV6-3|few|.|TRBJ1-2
TGTGCCAGCAGTTTGACAGGAACTGGCTACACCTTC
CASSLTGTGYTF
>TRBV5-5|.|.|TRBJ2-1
TGTGCCAGCGAACTTTCGCCAACCATACTTGCGCAGTTCTTC
CASELSPTILAQFF
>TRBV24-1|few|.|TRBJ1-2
TGTGCCACCAGTGATTTTCTACGGAATTATGGCTACACCTTC
CATSDFLRNYGYTF
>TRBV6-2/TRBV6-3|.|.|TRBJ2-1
TGTGCCAGCAGTTATCTCGAGGGGGACTACAATGAGCAGTTCTTC
CASSYLEGDYNEQFF
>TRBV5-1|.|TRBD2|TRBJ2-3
TGCGCCAGCAGCTTGCGGGAGGGCAACACAGATACGCAGTATTTT
CASSLREGNTDTQYF
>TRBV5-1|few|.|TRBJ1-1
TGCGCCAGCAGCTTGGATCCCTTGGAGGGAACTGAAGCTTTCTTT
CASSLDPLEGTEAFF
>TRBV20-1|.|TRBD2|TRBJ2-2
TGCAGTGCTTCTAGCGGGGCGAACACCGGGGAGCTGTTTTTT
CSASSGANTGELFF
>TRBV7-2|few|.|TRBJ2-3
TGTGCCACCCGGGGTCGTGCAGATACGCAGTATTTT
CATRGRADTQYF
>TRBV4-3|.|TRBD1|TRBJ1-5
TGCGCCAGCAGCCAGGTGACAGGGGGCACGCATCAGCCCCAGCATTTT
CASSQVTGGTHQPQHF
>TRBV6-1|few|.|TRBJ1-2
TGTGCCAGCAGTGAAGCGCAGGTCTATGGCTACACCTTC
CASSEAQVYGYTF
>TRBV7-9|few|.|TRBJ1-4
TGTGCCAGCTCGAGGGGTGCAACTAATGAAAAACTGTTTTTT
CASSRGATNEKLFF
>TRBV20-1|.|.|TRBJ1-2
TGCAGTGCTAGTAGGCAGGGTCGTGGCTACACCTTC
CSASRQGRGYTF
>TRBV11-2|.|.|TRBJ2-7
TGTGCCAGCAGCTTAGATTTTATTTCCTACGAGCAGTACTTC
CASSLDFISYEQYF
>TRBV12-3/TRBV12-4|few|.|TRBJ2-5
TGTGCCAGCAGCCGATACCAGGACCTTGAAGAGACCCAGTACTTC
CASSRYQDLEETQYF
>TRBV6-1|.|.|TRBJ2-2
TGTGCCAGCAGTGAACTAGCGCGGAACACCGGGGAGCTGTTTTTT
CASSELARNTGELFF
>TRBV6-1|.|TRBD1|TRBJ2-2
TGTGCCAGCAGCGGGACAGGGGAGAACGGGGAGCTGTTTTTT
CASSGTGENGELFF